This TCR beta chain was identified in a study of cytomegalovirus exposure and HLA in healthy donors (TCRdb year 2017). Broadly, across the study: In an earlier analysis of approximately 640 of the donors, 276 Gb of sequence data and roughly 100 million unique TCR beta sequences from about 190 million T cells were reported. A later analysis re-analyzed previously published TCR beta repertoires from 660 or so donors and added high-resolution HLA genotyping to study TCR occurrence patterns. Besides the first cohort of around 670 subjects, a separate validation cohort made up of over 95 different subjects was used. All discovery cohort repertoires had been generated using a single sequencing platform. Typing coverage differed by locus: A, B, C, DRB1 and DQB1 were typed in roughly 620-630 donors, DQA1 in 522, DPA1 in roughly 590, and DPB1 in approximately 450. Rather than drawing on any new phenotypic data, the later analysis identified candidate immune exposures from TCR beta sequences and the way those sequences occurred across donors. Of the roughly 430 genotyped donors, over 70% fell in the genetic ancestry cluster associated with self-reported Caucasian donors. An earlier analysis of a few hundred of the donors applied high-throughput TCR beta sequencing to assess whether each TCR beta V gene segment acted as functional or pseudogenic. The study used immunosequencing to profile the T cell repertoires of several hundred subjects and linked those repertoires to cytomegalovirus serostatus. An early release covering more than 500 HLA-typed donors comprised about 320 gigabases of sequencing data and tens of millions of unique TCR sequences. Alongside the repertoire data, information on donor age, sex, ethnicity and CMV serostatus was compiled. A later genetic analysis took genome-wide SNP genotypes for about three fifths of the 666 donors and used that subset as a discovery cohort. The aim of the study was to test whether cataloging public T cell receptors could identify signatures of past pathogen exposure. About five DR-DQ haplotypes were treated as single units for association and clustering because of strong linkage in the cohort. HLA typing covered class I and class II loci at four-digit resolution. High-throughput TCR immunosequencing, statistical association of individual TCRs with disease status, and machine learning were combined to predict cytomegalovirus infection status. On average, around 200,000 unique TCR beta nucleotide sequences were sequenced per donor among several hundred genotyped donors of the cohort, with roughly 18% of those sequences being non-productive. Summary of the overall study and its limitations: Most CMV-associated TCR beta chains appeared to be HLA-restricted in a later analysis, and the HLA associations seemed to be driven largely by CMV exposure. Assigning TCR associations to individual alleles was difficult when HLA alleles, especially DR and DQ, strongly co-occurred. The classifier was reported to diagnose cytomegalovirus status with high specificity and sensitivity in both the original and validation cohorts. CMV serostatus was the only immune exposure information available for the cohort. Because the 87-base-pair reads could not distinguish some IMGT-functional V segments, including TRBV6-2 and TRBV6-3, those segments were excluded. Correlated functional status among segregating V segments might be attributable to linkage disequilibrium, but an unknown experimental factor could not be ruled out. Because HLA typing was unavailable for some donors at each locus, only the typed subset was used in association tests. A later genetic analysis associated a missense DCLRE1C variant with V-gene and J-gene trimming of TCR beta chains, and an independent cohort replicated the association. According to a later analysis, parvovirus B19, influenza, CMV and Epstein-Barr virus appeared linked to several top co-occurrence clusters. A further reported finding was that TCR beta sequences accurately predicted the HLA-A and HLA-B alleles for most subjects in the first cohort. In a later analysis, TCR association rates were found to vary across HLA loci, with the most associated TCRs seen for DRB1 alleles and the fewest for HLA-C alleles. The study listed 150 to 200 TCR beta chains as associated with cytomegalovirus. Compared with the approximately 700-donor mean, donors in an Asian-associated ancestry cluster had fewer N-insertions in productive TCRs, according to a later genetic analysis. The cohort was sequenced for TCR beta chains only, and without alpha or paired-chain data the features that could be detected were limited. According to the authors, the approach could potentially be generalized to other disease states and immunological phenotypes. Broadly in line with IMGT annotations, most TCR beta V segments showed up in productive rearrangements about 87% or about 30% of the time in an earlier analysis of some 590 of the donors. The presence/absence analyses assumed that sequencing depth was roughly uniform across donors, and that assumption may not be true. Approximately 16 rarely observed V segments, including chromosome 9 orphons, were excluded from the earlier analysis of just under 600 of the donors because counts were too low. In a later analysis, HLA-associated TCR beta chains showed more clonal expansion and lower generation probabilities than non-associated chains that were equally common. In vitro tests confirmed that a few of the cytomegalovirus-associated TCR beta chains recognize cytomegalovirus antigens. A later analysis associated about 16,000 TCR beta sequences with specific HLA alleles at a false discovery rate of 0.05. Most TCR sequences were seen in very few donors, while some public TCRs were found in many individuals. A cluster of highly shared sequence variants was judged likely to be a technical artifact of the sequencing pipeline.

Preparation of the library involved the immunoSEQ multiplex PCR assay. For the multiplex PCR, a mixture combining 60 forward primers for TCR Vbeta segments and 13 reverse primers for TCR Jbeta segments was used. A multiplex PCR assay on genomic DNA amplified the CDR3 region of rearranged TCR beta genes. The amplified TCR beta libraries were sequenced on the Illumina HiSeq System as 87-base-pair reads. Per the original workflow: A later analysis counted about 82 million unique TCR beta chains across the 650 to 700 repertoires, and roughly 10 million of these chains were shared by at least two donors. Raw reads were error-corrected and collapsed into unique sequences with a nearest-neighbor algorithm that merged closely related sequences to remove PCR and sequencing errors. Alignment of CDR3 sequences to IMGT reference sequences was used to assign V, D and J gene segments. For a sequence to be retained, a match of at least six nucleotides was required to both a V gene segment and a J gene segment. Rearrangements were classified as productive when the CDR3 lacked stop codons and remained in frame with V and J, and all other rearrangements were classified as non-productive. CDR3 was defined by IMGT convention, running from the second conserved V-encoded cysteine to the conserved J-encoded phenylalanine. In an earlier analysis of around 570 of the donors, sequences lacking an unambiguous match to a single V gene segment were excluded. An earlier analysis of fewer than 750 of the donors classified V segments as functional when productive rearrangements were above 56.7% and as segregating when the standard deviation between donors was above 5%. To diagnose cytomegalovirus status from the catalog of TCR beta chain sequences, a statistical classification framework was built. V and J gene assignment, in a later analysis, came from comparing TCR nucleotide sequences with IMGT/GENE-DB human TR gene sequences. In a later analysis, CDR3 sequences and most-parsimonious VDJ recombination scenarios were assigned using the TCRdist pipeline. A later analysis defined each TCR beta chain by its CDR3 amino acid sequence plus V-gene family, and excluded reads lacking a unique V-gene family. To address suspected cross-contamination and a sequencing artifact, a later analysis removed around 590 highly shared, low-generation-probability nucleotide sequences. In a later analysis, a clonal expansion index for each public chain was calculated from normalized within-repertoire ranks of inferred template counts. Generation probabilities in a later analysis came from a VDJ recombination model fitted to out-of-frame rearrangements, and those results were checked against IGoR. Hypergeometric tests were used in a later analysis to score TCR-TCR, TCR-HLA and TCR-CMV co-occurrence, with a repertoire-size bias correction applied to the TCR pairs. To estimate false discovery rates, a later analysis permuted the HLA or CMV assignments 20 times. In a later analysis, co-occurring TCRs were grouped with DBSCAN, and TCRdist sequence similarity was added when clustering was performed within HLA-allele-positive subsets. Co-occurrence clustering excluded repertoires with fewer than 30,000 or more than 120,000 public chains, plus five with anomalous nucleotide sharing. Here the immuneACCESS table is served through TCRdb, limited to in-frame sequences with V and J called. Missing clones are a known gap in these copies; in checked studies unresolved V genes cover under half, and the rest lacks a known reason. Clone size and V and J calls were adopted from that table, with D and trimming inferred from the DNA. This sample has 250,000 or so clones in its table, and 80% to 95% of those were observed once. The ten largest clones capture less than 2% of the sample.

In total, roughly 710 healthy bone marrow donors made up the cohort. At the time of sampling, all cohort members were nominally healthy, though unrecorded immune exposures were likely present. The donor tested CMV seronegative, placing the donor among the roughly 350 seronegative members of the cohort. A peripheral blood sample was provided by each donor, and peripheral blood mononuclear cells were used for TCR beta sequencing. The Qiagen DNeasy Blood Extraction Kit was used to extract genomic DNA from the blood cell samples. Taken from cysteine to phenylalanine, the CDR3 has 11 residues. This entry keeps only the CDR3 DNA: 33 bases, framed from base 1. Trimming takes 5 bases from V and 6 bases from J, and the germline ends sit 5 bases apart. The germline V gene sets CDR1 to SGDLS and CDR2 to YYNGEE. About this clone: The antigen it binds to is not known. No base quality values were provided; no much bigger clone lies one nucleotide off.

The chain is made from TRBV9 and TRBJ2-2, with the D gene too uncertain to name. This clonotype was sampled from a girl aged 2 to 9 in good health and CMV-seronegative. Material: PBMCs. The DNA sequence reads TGTGCCAGCAGTAACTCCGGGGAGCTGTTTTTT. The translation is CASSNSGELFF.